This T cell receptor beta chain was documented in a study of blood T cell repertoires in COVID-19. Across the whole study: Spain, Italy and the United States supplied samples that represented acute and convalescent COVID-19. PBMCs, B-cell-depleted T cells, or T cells were the source of the cDNA or gDNA that made up the material.

As processed by the authors: Scientists estimated how many nucleated cells there were by amplifying reference gene primers. Libraries were prepared by immunoSEQ multiplex PCR; TCRdb keeps only in-frame clonotypes and omits some of them. That table is the source of V, J and clone size, and D and trimming were worked out from the DNA. The sample holds around 37,000 clones, 70% to 90% seen once. Germline V gives CDR1 MNHEY, CDR2 SVGAGI. J lost 2 bases, V lost 7 bases, and 4 bases had no gene match. The CDR3 loop spans 15 amino acids. The V call is TRBV6-5, the J call TRBJ2-6; 8 positions agree with TRBD1. This sequence was found in a human donor in a cohort sampled during active COVID-19. Sequencing was done on a sample of peripheral blood. The DNA of the CDR3 is TGTGCCAGCACCAGGGGGCTAACTGGGGCCAACGTCCTGACTTTC. Encoded protein: CASTRGLTGANVLTF.